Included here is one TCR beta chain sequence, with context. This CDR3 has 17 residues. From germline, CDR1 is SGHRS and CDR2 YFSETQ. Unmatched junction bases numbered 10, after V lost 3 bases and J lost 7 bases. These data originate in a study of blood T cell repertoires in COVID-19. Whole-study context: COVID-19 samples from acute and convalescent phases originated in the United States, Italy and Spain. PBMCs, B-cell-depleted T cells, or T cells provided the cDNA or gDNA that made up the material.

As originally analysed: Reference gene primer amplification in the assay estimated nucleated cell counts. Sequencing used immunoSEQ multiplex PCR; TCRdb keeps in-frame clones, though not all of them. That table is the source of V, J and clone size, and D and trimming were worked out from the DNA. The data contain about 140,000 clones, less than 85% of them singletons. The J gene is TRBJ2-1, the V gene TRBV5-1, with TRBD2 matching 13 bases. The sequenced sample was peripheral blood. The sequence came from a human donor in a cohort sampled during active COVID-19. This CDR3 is CASSSTGTSGVRNEQFF. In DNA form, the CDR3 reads TGCGCCAGCAGCTCAACCGGGACTAGCGGGGTTAGGAATGAGCAGTTCTTC.